The present T cell receptor (beta chain) was sequenced within a study of blood T cell repertoires in COVID-19. About the study: PBMCs, B-cell-depleted T cells, or T cells were the source of the cDNA or gDNA that made up the material.

Some clones are missing from TCRdb's copy, which holds only in-frame ones; the method was immunoSEQ multiplex PCR. The sample lists 75,000 to 80,000 clones, 86% occurring once. What was sequenced was peripheral blood. The receptor's source is a human donor in a cohort sampled during active COVID-19.

CDR3 protein: CASSVGVPGGNPSYNSPLHF. In nucleotides, the CDR3 is TGTGCCAGCAGCGTAGGAGTTCCAGGGGGTAATCCTTCCTATAATTCACCCCTCCACTTT. The chain carries TRBV9 and TRBJ1-6; 7 bases match TRBD1. V lost 0 bases and J lost 1; bases outside the gene matches: 13. The CDR3 spans 20 residues. Germline CDR1 and CDR2: SGDLS and YYNGEE.